This is a list of T cell receptor beta chains from one sample in a study of regulatory T cells in long-lasting Graves disease. MiXCR, run by TCRdb on the multiplex PCR reads, gives a single entry per CDR3 protein. The sample lists 510,000 or so distinct CDR3 sequences; around 13% were seen once. These data were likewise used in another study, on T cells in Graves' hyperthyroidism and ophthalmopathy.

Sequenced here: peripheral blood mononuclear cells (PBMCs), sampled at new diagnosis, from a patient treated with antithyroid drugs. The receptors here all came from a woman aged 30 to 39 with Graves disease. Each CDR3 is given with its conserved first and last residue. Fields, in order: J gene, V gene, CDR3 protein.

TRBJ2-2 | TRBV6-1 | CASSDQGYGELFF
TRBJ2-3 | TRBV19 | CASGPRLAASTDTQYF
TRBJ2-7 | TRBV20-1 | CSARHLGGSVSYEQYF
TRBJ2-1 | TRBV19 | CASRVAGASYNEQFF
TRBJ2-5 | TRBV2 | CASSEDGVQETQYF
TRBJ1-1 | TRBV7-8 | CASIDRGGRNTEAFF
TRBJ2-1 | TRBV6-1 | CASKTWERISSYNEQLF
TRBJ2-5 | TRBV19 | CASQRGRTETQYF
TRBJ2-1 | TRBV7-2 | CASSAQGLAGPEQFF
TRBJ2-1 | TRBV19 | CASSTGSGTSGSHNEQFF
TRBJ2-2 | TRBV6-1 | CASNAAGAGELFF
TRBJ2-7 | TRBV28 | CASSLLWSWTGLPLQTYEQYF
TRBJ1-6 | TRBV28 | CASRRDTANSPLHF
TRBJ2-1 | TRBV28 | CASSFGRQSYNEQFF
TRBJ2-1 | TRBV19 | CAKREAGGDEQFF
TRBJ2-1 | TRBV20-1 | CSARSGSTYNEQFF
TRBJ2-2 | TRBV15 | CATGGDTGELFF
TRBJ2-3 | TRBV3-1 | CASSAVSASDTQYF
TRBJ1-4 | TRBV10-3 | CAISESGSLGEKLFF
TRBJ2-3 | TRBV2 | CASPGTGVAHTQYF
TRBJ2-3 | TRBV2 | CATGTSLNTDTQYF
TRBJ2-5 | TRBV11-1 | CASSNRAQETQYF
TRBJ2-1 | TRBV9 | CASSPGTSGGVEQFF
TRBJ2-1 | TRBV20-1 | CSARPDRRPYNEQFF
TRBJ1-6 | TRBV30 | CALGGTANNSPLHF
TRBJ2-2 | TRBV2 | CASSVSGTYTGELFF
TRBJ2-7 | TRBV6-1 | CASSRELSSYEQYF
TRBJ2-7 | TRBV2 | CASMGTASYEQYF